These 25 T cell receptor beta chains share one sample of origin, sequenced in a study of tumor-infiltrating lymphocytes in primary liver carcinoma. RNA isolated from unsorted whole blood supplied the blood RNA, with germline DNA also extracted. A primer in the constant region served to generate TCR beta cDNA from about 480 ng of total RNA. Three rounds of nested multiplex PCR with slightly modified ARM-PCR produced TCR beta libraries. The first two PCR rounds used TRBV1-TRBV30 primers with a Cbeta primer, 10 cycles each. TCRdb re-derived calls from the multiplex PCR reads in MiXCR, one entry per CDR3 protein. There are fewer than 350,000 distinct CDR3 sequences in the sample; roughly 60% occur only once, and approximately 9.4% lies in the top ten. The material sequenced was peripheral blood. These receptors came from a middle-aged man with primary liver carcinoma and hepatitis B virus infection.

Turning to this clonotype: Sequence at one end of the junction differs from germline and may be a read error. This sequence joins TRBV6-5 and TRBJ1-2; TRBD1 is a possible D gene (5 bases). From germline, CDR1 is MNHEY and CDR2 SVGAGI. The CDR3 is 14 amino acids. The CDR3 is CASSYSEGNYGYIF. Here the CDR3 DNA reads TGTGCCAGCAGTTACTCGGAGGGGAACTATGGCTACATCTTC.

The chain uses TRBV14 and TRBJ2-5; 10 bases are a match to TRBD2. The trim removed 4 bases at V and 7 bases at J, leaving 12 bases unmatched. Per the germline V gene, CDR1 is SGHDN and CDR2 is FVKESK. The CDR3 totals 16 residues. The CDR3 reads CASSRPSSGRIATQYF. CDR3 nucleotides: TGTGCCAGCAGCCGCCCTTCTAGCGGGAGAATAGCGACCCAGTACTTC.

Notes on this clonotype: A much larger clone differs by one base, so this may be a read error. The chain links TRBV6-1 to TRBJ1-1; D is possibly TRBD1 (5 bases). V was clipped by 10 bases and J by 13 bases, with 25 bases between them. This CDR3 spans 13 amino acids. The germline V gene has CDR1 MNHNS and CDR2 SASEGT. This CDR3 reads CANRIPGPRMGFF. CDR3 bases: TGTGCCAATCGGATTCCGGGACCTCGAATGGGTTTCTTT.

This clonotype was found a few times. The rearrangement links TRBV7-9 to TRBJ2-5; 10 bases align to TRBD1. This CDR3 region has 15 residues. CDR1 and CDR2 from the germline V gene are SEHNR and FQNEAQ (reference sequence). Losses at the gene ends were 5 bases for V and 5 bases for J; bases not matched to a gene: 8. The DNA for the CDR3 is TGTGCCAGCAGCGGCAAGACAGGGGGCTGGGAGACCCAGTACTTC. This sequence encodes CASSGKTGGWETQYF.

This clonotype was found many times. The chain has TRBV29-1 and TRBJ2-1; D may match TRBD1 or TRBD2 (6 bases each). Per germline, CDR1 SQVTM and CDR2 ANQGSEA. Trimming took 7 bases from V and 5 from J, leaving 21 bases between them. The CDR3 loop spans 15 amino acids. The CDR3 region is CSALIGGGSNNEQFF. The CDR3 region has the DNA TGCAGCGCGTTGATAGGGGGAGGATCGAACAATGAGCAGTTCTTC.

Worth noting for this clonotype: A clone one base away is much larger, so this may be a read error. This sequence joins TRBV6-5 and TRBJ2-7, with TRBD1 identical over 9 bases. Per germline, CDR1 MNHEY and CDR2 SVGAGI. The CDR3 extends over 15 amino acids. The DNA of the CDR3 is TGTGTCAGCAGTGAGTCCCCGGACAGGGGTTACGAGCAGTACTTC. This gives the protein CVSSESPDRGYEQYF.

With respect to this clonotype: A much larger clone sits a single nucleotide away, making a read error possible. The chain combines TRBV4-1 with TRBJ2-1, with TRBD2 identical over 7 bases. From germline, CDR1 is MGHRA and CDR2 YSYEKL. This CDR3 is built from 16 residues. V shed 0 bases and J 4 bases; nucleotides not matched to a gene: 6. In DNA form, the CDR3 reads TGCGCCAGCAGCCAAGATCGGGTGGGGGGGTACAATGAGCAGTTCTTC. It yields the protein CASSQDRVGGYNEQFF.

To note about this clonotype: The junction departs from germline at one end; a sequencing error may be responsible. This chain connects TRBV6-1 to TRBJ1-1; D remains unclear. Germline values: CDR1 MNHNS, CDR2 SASEGT. CDR3 length equals 14 residues. The CDR3 DNA reads as TGTGCCAGCAGTCCCACCCGATTGAACACTGAAGCTATCTTT. Protein: CASSPTRLNTEAIF.

In the case of this clonotype: A much larger clone differs by one base, so this may be a read error. The chain uses TRBV6-1 and TRBJ2-1; unclear D gene. Looked up from germline, CDR1 is MNHNS and CDR2 is SASEGT. CDR3 length: 12 residues. Trimming took 7 bases from V and 5 from J, leaving 9 bases between them. The CDR3 sequence is CASKETNNEQFF. CDR3 sequence (DNA): TGTGCCAGCAAGGAGACGAACAATGAGCAGTTCTTC.

Concerning this clonotype: One base away lies a much larger clone, so this may be a sequencing read error. The rearrangement uses TRBV4-2 and TRBJ2-5, with 11 bases that match TRBD2. The ends lost 5 bases at V and 9 bases at J; junction bases unmatched: 5. The CDR3 is 13 residues long. Germline V gene data show CDR1 as LGHNA and CDR2 as YNFKEQ. The CDR3 sequence is CASSKTSGEAQYF. The CDR3 coding sequence is TGTGCCAGCAGCAAGACTAGCGGGGAGGCCCAGTACTTC.

Details on this clonotype: A junction end diverges from the germline sequence, so it may reflect a read error. V gene TRBV4-3 combines with J gene TRBJ1-6, with D uncertain. Germline V gives CDR1 LGHNA, CDR2 YSLEER. The length of the CDR3 is 15 residues. The CDR3 protein is CASSQGGSPGSLRLF. CDR3 bases: TGCGCCAGCAGCCAAGGCGGGTCGCCGGGATCACTCCGCCTCTTT.

Concerning this clonotype itself: The junction shows a germline mismatch at one end, possibly a read error. The chain carries TRBV4-3 and TRBJ2-2; a weak D match, TRBD2 (6 bases). Germline V gene data show CDR1 as LGHNA and CDR2 as YSLEER. This CDR3 comprises 16 residues. CDR3 nucleotide sequence: TGCGTCAGCAGCTTAATCCTCGGGAGTCCAACCGGGGAGCTGTTTTTT. As protein: CVSSLILGSPTGELFF.

Notes on this clonotype: Given a much more abundant clone one base away, this may be a read error. The chain has TRBV29-1 and TRBJ2-7; D not certain. The V gene lost 7 bases and the J gene lost 1 base, with 14 bases spanning the gap. CDR3 length equals 13 residues. In germline, CDR1 is SQVTM, CDR2 ANQGSEA. The CDR3 DNA reads TGCAGCGCCGCGTTGGCAGATTCCTACGAGCAGTACGTC. Translated: CSAALADSYEQYV.

This clonotype was seen a handful of times. The chain combines TRBV28 with TRBJ2-7; 8 nucleotides line up with TRBD2. The CDR3 runs 14 residues. The trim removed 11 bases at V and 2 bases at J, leaving 11 bases unmatched. CDR1 MDHEN and CDR2 SYDVKM come from the germline V gene. Written as DNA, the CDR3 is TGTGCCCGCCTCAGGCGGGAGGTGACCTACGAGCAGTACTTC. Its translation is CARLRREVTYEQYF.

Of note for this clonotype: Compared with germline, one end of the junction differs, possibly owing to a read error. V and J are TRBV12-5 and TRBJ2-1, with a possible D match to TRBD2 (6 bases). Germline V gene sequence: CDR1 LGHNT, CDR2 FRNRAP. This CDR3 comprises 12 residues. CDR3 bases: TGTGCTAGGGGGGACTCCTACAATGGGCAGTTCTTC. It codes for CARGDSYNGQFF.

The V and J genes are TRBV5-1 and TRBJ2-3; no clear D. The V gene lost 5 bases and the J gene lost 5 bases, with 9 bases spanning the gap. Germline assignment: CDR1 SGHRS and CDR2 YFSETQ. This CDR3 spans 12 amino acids. The CDR3 sequence is CASRFNGDTQYF. The CDR3 DNA is TGCGCCAGCAGATTTAACGGAGATACGCAGTATTTT. Full variable domain (rest looked up from reference TRBV5-1 and TRBJ2-3): KAGVTQTPRYLIKTRGQQVTLSCSPISGHRSVSWYQQTPGQGLQFLFEYFSETQRNKGNFPGRFSGRQFSNSRSEMNVSTLELGDSALYLCASRFNGDTQYFGPGTRLTVL.

Only one count was recorded for this clonotype. This CDR3 fails to terminate in the conserved phenylalanine or tryptophan, so it likely reflects a read error. It is unclear where the CDR3 begins or ends on the DNA, so no DNA is shown, and the CDR3 is as TCRdb lists it. The V and J genes are TRBV6-5 and TRBJ2-1; TRBD2, the table's D call, lacks a check against the DNA. CDR1 and CDR2 (germline): MNHEY, SVGAGI. The CDR3 numbers 11 amino acids, ends counted. CDR3 in amino acids: CASIAKRDEFS.

This clonotype was seen a handful of times. This sequence joins TRBV12-3 or TRBV12-4 and TRBJ2-3; 9 nucleotides match TRBD2. This CDR3 spans 16 amino acids. With V trimmed by 5 bases and J by 1 base, 7 bases remained unmatched. In DNA, the CDR3 is TGTGCCAGCAGTAGGGGCGGGAGGGCCGGCACAGATACGCAGTATTTT. Translated, it gives CASSRGGRAGTDTQYF.

For this clonotype: One end of the junction varies from germline; a read error may be responsible. The chain couples TRBV4-3 to TRBJ2-7, with D tentatively TRBD2 (6 bases). This CDR3 is 16 amino acids long. The germline CDR1 and CDR2 sequences are LGHNA and YSLEER. The CDR3 loop reads CANSQTFREPAYEQYF. DNA for the CDR3: TGCGCCAACAGCCAAACCTTCCGGGAGCCCGCCTACGAGCAGTACTTC.

This clonotype was counted once. A junction boundary mismatches the germline segment, possibly from a read error. V gene TRBV6-1 combines with J gene TRBJ2-4, with D possibly being TRBD2 (6 bases). This CDR3 is built from 16 residues. CDR1 is MNHNS and CDR2 is SASEGT in the germline V gene. CDR3 residues: CASSSRTGVAKNTQYF. The CDR3 DNA follows: TGTGCCAGCAGTTCCCGGACGGGGGTAGCCAAAAACACTCAGTACTTC.

On this clonotype: The junction departs from the called germline gene at one end, perhaps through a read error. CDR3 sequence reads: CANSQDGTGIYGYTF. The CDR3 DNA is TGTGCCAACAGCCAAGATGGGACGGGGATATATGGCTACACCTTC. V and J are TRBV4-2 and TRBJ1-2, with a weak D call TRBD1 (5 bases). CDR1 is LGHNA, CDR2 YNFKEQ, per germline. The CDR3 spans 15 residues.

A word on this clonotype: One junction end does not reproduce the germline sequence, and a read error may be involved. The chain recombines TRBV11-1 with TRBJ2-5, with no clear D. The length of the CDR3 is 11 residues. Germline V gene sequence: CDR1 SGHAT, CDR2 FQDESV (reference sequence). This CDR3 reads CTSSFQVTQYF. CDR3 DNA sequence: TGTACCAGCAGCTTCCAAGTGACCCAGTACTTC.

Concerning this clonotype itself: A much larger clone is a single base away; this may be a read error. This chain joins TRBV12-3 or TRBV12-4 and TRBJ2-5; D is ambiguous. The CDR3 runs to 13 residues. CDR3 DNA sequence: TGTGCCAGCAGTTTACGCTCAAAAGAGACCCAGTGCTTC. This codes for CASSLRSKETQCF.

Comments on this clonotype: A much larger clonotype is one base distant, so this may be a read error. The chain uses TRBV5-4 and TRBJ2-5; perhaps TRBD1 as D (6 bases). The CDR3 runs to 15 residues. Germline V gives CDR1 SGHNT, CDR2 YYREEE (reference sequence). In nucleotides, the CDR3 is TGTGCCAGCAGCTTAGGAGGACAGAGCCAAGAGACCCAGCACTTC. Its protein product is CASSLGGQSQETQHF.

In the case of this clonotype: This could be a read error, since a much larger clone is one nucleotide away. The chain uses TRBV30 and TRBJ2-2, with TRBD2 matching over 8 bases. Per germline, CDR1 GTSNPN and CDR2 SVGIG (reference sequence). This CDR3 is built from 16 residues. The CDR3 is CALTRRTSLTTGKLFF. CDR3 bases: TGTGCCTTGACTCGGCGGACTAGCCTTACCACCGGGAAGCTGTTTTTT.